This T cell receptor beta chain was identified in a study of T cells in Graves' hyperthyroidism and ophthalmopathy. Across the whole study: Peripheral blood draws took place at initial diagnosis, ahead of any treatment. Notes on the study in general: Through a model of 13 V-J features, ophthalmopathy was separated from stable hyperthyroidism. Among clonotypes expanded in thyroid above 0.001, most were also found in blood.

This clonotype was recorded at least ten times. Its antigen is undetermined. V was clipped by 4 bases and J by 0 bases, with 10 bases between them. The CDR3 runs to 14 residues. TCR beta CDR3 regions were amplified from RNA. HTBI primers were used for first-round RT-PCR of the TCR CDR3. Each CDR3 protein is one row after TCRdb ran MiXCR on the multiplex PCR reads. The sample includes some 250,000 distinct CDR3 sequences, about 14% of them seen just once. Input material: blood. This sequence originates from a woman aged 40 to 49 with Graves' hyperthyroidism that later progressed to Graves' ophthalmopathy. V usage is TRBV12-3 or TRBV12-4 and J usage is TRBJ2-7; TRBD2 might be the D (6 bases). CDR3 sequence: CASSWEVTSYEQYF. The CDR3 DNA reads TGTGCCAGCAGTTGGGAGGTCACCTCCTACGAGCAGTACTTC.